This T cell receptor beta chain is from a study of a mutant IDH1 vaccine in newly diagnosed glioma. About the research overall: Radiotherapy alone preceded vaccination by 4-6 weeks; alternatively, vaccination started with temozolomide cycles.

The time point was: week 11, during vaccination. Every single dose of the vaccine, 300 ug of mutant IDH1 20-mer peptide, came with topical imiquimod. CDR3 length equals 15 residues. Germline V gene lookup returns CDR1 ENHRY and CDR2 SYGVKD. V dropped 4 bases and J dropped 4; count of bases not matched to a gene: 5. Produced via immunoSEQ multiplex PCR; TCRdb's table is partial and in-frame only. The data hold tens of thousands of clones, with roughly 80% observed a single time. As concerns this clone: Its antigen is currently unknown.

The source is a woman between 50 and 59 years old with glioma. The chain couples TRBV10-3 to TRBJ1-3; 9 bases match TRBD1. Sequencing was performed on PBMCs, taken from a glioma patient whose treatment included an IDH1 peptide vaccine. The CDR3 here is CAISVGTGNGNTIYF. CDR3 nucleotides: TGTGCCATCAGTGTAGGGACAGGGAACGGAAACACCATATATTTT.